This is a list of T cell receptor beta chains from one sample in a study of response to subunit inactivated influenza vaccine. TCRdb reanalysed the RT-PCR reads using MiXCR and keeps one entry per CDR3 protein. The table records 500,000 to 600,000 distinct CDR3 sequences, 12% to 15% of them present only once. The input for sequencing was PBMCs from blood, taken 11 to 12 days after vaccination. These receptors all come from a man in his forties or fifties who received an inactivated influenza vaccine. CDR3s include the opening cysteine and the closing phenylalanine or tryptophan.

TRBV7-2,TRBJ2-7,CASSLQTGEREQYF
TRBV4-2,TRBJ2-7,CASRGVGTSMGEQYF
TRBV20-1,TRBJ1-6,CSARGVSYNSPLHF
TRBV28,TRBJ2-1,CASSLGLAGHNEQFF
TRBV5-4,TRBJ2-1,CASSEKTSGRDEQFF
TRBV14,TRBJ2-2,CASRGTGGTGELFF
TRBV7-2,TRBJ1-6,CASSPRDRGDSPLHF
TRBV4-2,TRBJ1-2,CASSRDTGTGGGYGYTF
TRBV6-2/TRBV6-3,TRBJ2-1,CASSGLAGGLGEQFF
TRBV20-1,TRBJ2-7,CSALSNRDGYYEQYF
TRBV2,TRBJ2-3,CASNLGRRTDTQYF
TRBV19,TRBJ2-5,CASSRLGLEGETQYF
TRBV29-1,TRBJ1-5,CSVAETLGNQPQHF
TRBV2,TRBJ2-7,CASRAVSYEQYF
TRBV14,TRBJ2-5,CASSHSRPPLAGGLQETQYF
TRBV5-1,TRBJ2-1,CASSTGGRGSYNEQFF
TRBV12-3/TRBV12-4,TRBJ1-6,CASSARDRARNSPLHF
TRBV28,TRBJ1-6,CASSFGQNLRYNSPLHF
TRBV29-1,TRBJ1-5,CSVETHGPGTQHF
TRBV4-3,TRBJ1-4,CASSQDLKVRGKLFF
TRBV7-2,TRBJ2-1,CASSMGPRNSYNEQFF
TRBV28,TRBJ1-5,CASSSIQGASNQPQHF
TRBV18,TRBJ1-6,CASSPQEGVNSPLHF
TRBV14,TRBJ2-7,CASSPVVGLPLKQYF
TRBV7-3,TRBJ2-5,CASASGDQETQYF
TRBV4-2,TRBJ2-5,CASSKVEGYQETQYF
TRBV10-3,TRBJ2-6,CAIRSLGHGANVLTF
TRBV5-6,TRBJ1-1,CASSLFMGTEAFF
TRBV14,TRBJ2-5,CASSQGQPWTFQETQYF
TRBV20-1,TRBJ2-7,CSARSRQGSYEQYF
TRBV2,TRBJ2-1,CASSEGPSDWNEQFF
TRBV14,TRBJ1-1,CASSQGPTTEAFF
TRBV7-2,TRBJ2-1,CASSLVVLASGNNEQFF
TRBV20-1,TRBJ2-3,CSARTSGRSTDTQYF
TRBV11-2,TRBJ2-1,CASSLPAGGRTHEQFF
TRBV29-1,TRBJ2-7,CSVGMEGPRGIHEQYF
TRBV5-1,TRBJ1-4,CASSFTGATNEKLFF
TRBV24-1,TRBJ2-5,CATSDYGQGSQETQYF
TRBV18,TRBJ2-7,CASSTASGSSEQYF
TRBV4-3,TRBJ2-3,CASSQESLAGGGTQYF
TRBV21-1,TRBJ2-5,CASSKAGVEETQYF
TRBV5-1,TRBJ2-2,CASSSTGNTGELFF
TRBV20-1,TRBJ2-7,CSARQGAGEQYF
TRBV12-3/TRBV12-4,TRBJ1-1,CASSSTAGTEAFF
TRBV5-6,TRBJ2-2,CASSWDGPGELFF
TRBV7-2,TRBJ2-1,CASSLVGAYNEQFF
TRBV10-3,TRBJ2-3,CASQDWLGETDTQYF
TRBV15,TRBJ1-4,CATSPTGGEKLFF
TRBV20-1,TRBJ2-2,CSAGLTSGGAGELFF
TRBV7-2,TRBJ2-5,CASSQNRVETQYF
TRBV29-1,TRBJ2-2,CSAKKGQNTGELFF
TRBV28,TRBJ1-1,CASSLHRTAGAFF
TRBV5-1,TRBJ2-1,CASRPQGRRGEQFF
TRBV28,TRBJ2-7,CASSLAGTDLGLFGQYF